This is a list of T cell receptor beta chains from one sample in a study of beta chain features in type 1 diabetes. The data were produced by immunoSEQ multiplex PCR, yet TCRdb's version contains in-frame clones alone and is incomplete. The sample records 150,000 or so clones, 11% being singletons. Material for sequencing was central memory CD4+ T cells from blood. The receptors originated from a man aged 18 to 35 in good health. Both conserved end residues are part of each CDR3. D genes are given only for firm matches. Size is omitted from some rows. Given values are once, few, many or a class for expanded clones.

TRBJ2-1,NA,NA,TRBV9,TGTGCCAGCAGCCCCCGGGTGGGACTTCACTCCTACAATGAGCAGTTCTTC,CASSPRVGLHSYNEQFF
TRBJ2-6,NA,NA,TRBV30,TGTGCCTGGAGGGTACGGGGTGCCAACGTCCTGACTTTC,CAWRVRGANVLTF
TRBJ2-3,few,NA,TRBV7-2,TGTGCCAGAAGCGGCACCACAGATACGCAGTATTTT,CARSGTTDTQYF
TRBJ1-2,NA,NA,TRBV14,TGTGCCAGCAGCCAAGTCAGGGCACAAGGCTACACCTTC,CASSQVRAQGYTF
TRBJ2-5,few,NA,TRBV18,TGTGCCAGCTCACCGGTGGAGACCCAGTACTTC,CASSPVETQYF
TRBJ2-3,NA,TRBD2,TRBV4-1,TGCGCCAGCAGCCAATTCGGACTAGCGGACACAGATACGCAGTATTTT,CASSQFGLADTDTQYF
TRBJ2-7,NA,NA,TRBV4-1,TGCGCCAGCAGCACCCAGACAGCATCCTACGAGCAGTACTTC,CASSTQTASYEQYF
TRBJ2-1,few,NA,TRBV9,TGTGCCAGCAGCCCTTCTACATACGTGGGGAATGAGCAGTTCTTC,CASSPSTYVGNEQFF
TRBJ1-6,few,NA,TRBV7-9,TGTGCCAGCAGCTTAGAGGGCCCACCCCTCCACTTT,CASSLEGPPLHF
TRBJ2-2,NA,TRBD1,TRBV2,TGTGCCAGCAGTATTCAGGGGGCGAACACCGGGGAGCTGTTTTTT,CASSIQGANTGELFF
TRBJ2-1,NA,TRBD1,TRBV11-1,TGTGCCAGCAGCTTGGGTTACGGACAGGGGCCGTACAATGAGCAGTTCTTC,CASSLGYGQGPYNEQFF
TRBJ2-7,few,NA,TRBV7-8,TGTGCCAGCAGCACCGGGGGCACAGGAGTGTACTTC,CASSTGGTGVYF
TRBJ2-5,NA,NA,TRBV9,TGTGCCAGCAGCGTAGGGCTAGCAAATAAAGAGACCCAGTACTTC,CASSVGLANKETQYF
TRBJ2-5,few,TRBD2,TRBV5-4,TGTGCCAGCGAAGAGGGAGGGCCGAGTCGTGAGCAGTACTTC,CASEEGGPSREQYF
TRBJ2-7,NA,TRBD1,TRBV27,TGTGCCAGCAGTCTCAGGGGGCCAAACGAGCAGTACTTC,CASSLRGPNEQYF
TRBJ1-5,NA,NA,TRBV2,TGTGCCAGCAGTGGAAGACAAAATAGCAATCAGCCCCAGCATTTT,CASSGRQNSNQPQHF
TRBJ2-2,NA,NA,TRBV10-3,TGTGCCACTACCACGACGACCGGGGAGCTGTTTTTT,CATTTTTGELFF
TRBJ2-3,NA,NA,TRBV29-1,TGCAGCGGTATGACAGGCCCCCTCACAGATACGCAGTATTTT,CSGMTGPLTDTQYF
TRBJ2-4,NA,NA,TRBV7-2,TGTGCCAGCAGCTTAAGTGTAGCCAAAAACATTCAGTACTTC,CASSLSVAKNIQYF
TRBJ2-3,NA,TRBD2,TRBV4-3,TGCGCCAGCAGCCAAGATCCTAGCGGGAGGTCGTACACAGATACGCAGTATTTT,CASSQDPSGRSYTDTQYF
TRBJ2-1,NA,NA,TRBV5-1,TGCGCCAGCAGCTTGGTAGCGGACAGCTCCTACAATGAGCAGTTCTTC,CASSLVADSSYNEQFF
TRBJ1-4,few,TRBD1,TRBV7-9,TGTGCCAGCAGCTTAGGGGACAGGTCGGGTGAAAAACTGTTTTTT,CASSLGDRSGEKLFF
TRBJ2-5,few,TRBD1,TRBV2,TGTGCCAGCAGTCCACGGACAGGGGCAGAGACCCAGTACTTC,CASSPRTGAETQYF
TRBJ2-7,few,NA,TRBV7-2,TGTGCCAGCAGCTCCACACCCGCCTACGAGCAGTACTTC,CASSSTPAYEQYF
TRBJ1-2,NA,NA,TRBV28,TGTGCCAGCAGTCCCCGATACTACCGGGACGAAGGATCCCCTAACTATGGCTACACCTTC,CASSPRYYRDEGSPNYGYTF
TRBJ2-3,NA,TRBD2,TRBV6-6,TGTGCCAGCAGACACGGACTAGCGGGAGCAGATACGCAGTATTTT,CASRHGLAGADTQYF
TRBJ1-3,NA,NA,TRBV5-1,TGCGCCAGCAGCTACGGGTCAGGGGAAAACACCATATATTTT,CASSYGSGENTIYF
TRBJ2-4,NA,TRBD1,TRBV28,TGTGCCAGCAGTTCCCCAGGGGGATCCAAAAACATTCAGTACTTC,CASSSPGGSKNIQYF
TRBJ2-7,NA,TRBD2,TRBV18,TGTGCCAGCTCACCGATAGCGGGAGGGGAGCAGTACTTC,CASSPIAGGEQYF
TRBJ1-3,few,NA,TRBV6-1,TGTGCCAGCAGGAAGCGGACGGATGGAAACACCATATATTTT,CASRKRTDGNTIYF
TRBJ2-5,few,NA,TRBV19,TGTGCCAGTAGCCTTACAGGGCGGGGGGAGACCCAGTACTTC,CASSLTGRGETQYF
TRBJ2-3,many,TRBD2,TRBV7-2,TGTGCCAGCAGCTTAGTAGGCGGGGGGACCACAGATACGCAGTATTTT,CASSLVGGGTTDTQYF
TRBJ2-3,few,TRBD2,TRBV7-2,TGTGCCAGCAGCTTAGCTGGGGGCGGGAGGCTTTCTTGGCAGTATTTT,CASSLAGGGRLSWQYF
TRBJ1-1,NA,TRBD1,TRBV29-1,TGCAGCGTTGAAGCCGCCGGGACAGGGAACACTGAAGCTTTCTTT,CSVEAAGTGNTEAFF
TRBJ2-2,NA,NA,TRBV21-1,TGTGCCAGCAGGAACCGGGGTCTGGGGAGAAACACCGGGGAGCTGTTTTTT,CASRNRGLGRNTGELFF
TRBJ2-3,few,TRBD1,TRBV18,TGTGCCAGCTCACGATTGGACAGGGGCACAGATACGCAGTATTTT,CASSRLDRGTDTQYF
TRBJ2-5,many,TRBD2,TRBV4-1,TGCGCCAGCAGCCTCGCTAGCGGGGGGGCTGGTGAGACCCAGTACTTC,CASSLASGGAGETQYF
TRBJ2-1,few,TRBD1,TRBV7-9,TGTGCCAGCAGCGCCCCGGGACAGTCCTACAATGAGCAGTTCTTC,CASSAPGQSYNEQFF
TRBJ1-2,few,NA,TRBV10-3,TGTGCCATCAGTGAGATAGGTGGCTACACCTTC,CAISEIGGYTF
TRBJ1-2,NA,NA,TRBV27,TGTGCCAGCAGTTTAAATAGGGGAGAACGGGGCTACACCTTC,CASSLNRGERGYTF
TRBJ1-5,NA,NA,TRBV30,TGTGCCTGGTCCCCGGGTTTCCATCAGCCCCAGCATTTT,CAWSPGFHQPQHF
TRBJ1-5,few,NA,TRBV6-6,TGTGCCAGCAGTTACTGGCAGGTGAGCAATCAGCCCCAGCATTTT,CASSYWQVSNQPQHF
TRBJ2-7,few,NA,TRBV11-3,TGTGCCAGCAGCTTAGGAAGTGGAACCACCTACGAGCAGTACTTC,CASSLGSGTTYEQYF
TRBJ2-5,few,NA,TRBV28,TGTGCCAGCAGTTTAACCCAAGAGACCCAGTACTTC,CASSLTQETQYF
TRBJ2-6,NA,NA,TRBV28,TGTGCCAGCGTGCTGAGCTCTGGGGCCAACGTCCTGACTTTC,CASVLSSGANVLTF
TRBJ1-6,few,NA,TRBV14,TGTGCCAGCAGGTCCCAGCAGGGCGGAGATAATTCACCCCTCCACTTT,CASRSQQGGDNSPLHF
TRBJ1-1,few,NA,TRBV29-1,TGCAGCGTTGAAGGAGGCCAGTTGAACACTGAAGCTTTCTTT,CSVEGGQLNTEAFF
TRBJ2-3,few,NA,TRBV29-1,TGCAGCGTTGTGCGGCAGTTGAAAACAGATACGCAGTATTTT,CSVVRQLKTDTQYF
TRBJ2-1,many,NA,TRBV28,TGTGCCAGCAGTCCCGCTGCGTCGGGGAACAATGAGCAGTTCTTC,CASSPAASGNNEQFF
TRBJ2-5,few,NA,TRBV14,TGTGCCAGCAGCCAAGAAGAGACCCAGTACTTC,CASSQEETQYF
TRBJ2-2,few,TRBD1,TRBV9,TGTGCCAGCAGAGGACAGGGGGTTAACACCGGGGAGCTGTTTTTT,CASRGQGVNTGELFF
TRBJ2-1,NA,NA,TRBV7-2,TGTGCCAGCAGCTTACAAGGGGCCTCGAATGAGCAGTTCTTC,CASSLQGASNEQFF
TRBJ2-5,few,NA,TRBV10-3,TGTGCCATCAGGGGCCCCAAAGGGCAAGAGACCCAGTACTTC,CAIRGPKGQETQYF
TRBJ2-1,many,TRBD2,TRBV10-3,TGTGCCATCAGTGGACGAATACTAGCGGGAACCGATGAGCAGTTCTTC,CAISGRILAGTDEQFF